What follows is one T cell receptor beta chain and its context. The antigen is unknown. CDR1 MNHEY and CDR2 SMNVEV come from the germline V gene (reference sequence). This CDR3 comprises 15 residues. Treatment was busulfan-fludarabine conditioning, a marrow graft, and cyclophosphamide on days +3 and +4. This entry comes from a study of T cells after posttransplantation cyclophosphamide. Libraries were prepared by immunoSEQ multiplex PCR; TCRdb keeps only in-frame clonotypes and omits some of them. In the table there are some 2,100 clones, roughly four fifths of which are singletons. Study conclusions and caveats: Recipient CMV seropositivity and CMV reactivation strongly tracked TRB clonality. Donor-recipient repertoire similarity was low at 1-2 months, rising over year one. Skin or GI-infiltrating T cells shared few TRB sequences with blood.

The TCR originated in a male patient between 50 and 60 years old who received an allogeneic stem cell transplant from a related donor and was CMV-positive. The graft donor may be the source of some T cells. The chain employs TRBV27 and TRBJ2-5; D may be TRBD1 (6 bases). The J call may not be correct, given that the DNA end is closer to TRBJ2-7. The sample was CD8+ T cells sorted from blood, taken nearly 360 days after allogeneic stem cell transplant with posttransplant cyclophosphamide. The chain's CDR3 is CASSHTPTGLYEQYF. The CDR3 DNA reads TGTGCCAGCAGTCACACCCCGACAGGATTATACGAGCAGTACTTC.